This TCR beta chain was captured by sequencing in a study of blood T cell repertoires in COVID-19. At the level of the study: From the United States, Italy and Spain came samples of acute and convalescent COVID-19. T cells, B-cell-depleted T cells, or PBMCs provided the cDNA or gDNA that served as material.

In its sample, this clone was seen once. Data came from immunoSEQ multiplex PCR; TCRdb stores just in-frame clones and leaves some out. The table has around 180,000 clones, about 91% seen once. The TCR sequence derives from a woman in her 30s with acute or convalescent COVID-19. Sequences were obtained from peripheral blood.

CDR3 protein: CASSQNRQAEQYF. DNA for the CDR3: TGTGCCAGCAGCCAAAATAGACAGGCAGAGCAGTACTTC. This chain links TRBV3-1 (or the pseudogene TRBV3-2) with TRBJ2-7; D is possibly TRBD1 (6 bases). The CDR3 loop spans 13 amino acids. Germline assignment: CDR1 LGHDT and CDR2 YNNKEL (reference sequence). Trimming shortened V by 2 bases and J by 7 bases, and 12 bases separated the two germline ends.